The TCR beta chain under discussion was sequenced for a study of cytomegalovirus exposure and HLA in healthy donors. Assay: immunoSEQ multiplex PCR; the TCRdb copy retains only in-frame clones and omits some. This table has about 55,000 clones, approximately 90% appearing once. About this clone: Its antigen is unknown.

CDR1 is SGHTA and CDR2 is FQGNSA in the germline V gene. V lost 0 bases and J 6 bases, leaving 8 bases between the germline ends. This CDR3 is 14 amino acids long. Whole-study findings and limits: Cytomegalovirus-associated status was assigned to 164 TCR beta chains. The CMV antigen specificity of a few CMV-associated chains was confirmed through in vitro analysis.

The sample consisted of PBMCs. The V call is TRBV7-2, the J call TRBJ2-2; weak D call: TRBD1 (5 bases). The TCR originated in a man aged 18 to 29 in good health and CMV-seronegative. CDR3 sequence: CASSLAGQSGELFF. The CDR3 coding sequence is TGTGCCAGCAGCTTAGCGGGGCAATCCGGGGAGCTGTTTTTT.